This TCR beta chain is from a study of blood T cells in healthy people across ages. Investigators took around 10 milliliters of peripheral blood from every donor. Then a second PCR, running about 6 to 12 cycles, was carried out with a sample-barcoded 5' primer and a J-beta primer mix. All samples gave at least 2.5 million CDR3-containing paired-end reads. One entry per CDR3 protein results from TCRdb running MiXCR on the 5' RACE reads. The table lists about 800,000 distinct CDR3 sequences, around half of them singletons. This CDR3 has 16 residues. Trimming at V came to 4 bases and at J to 0 bases, leaving 6 bases not matched to a gene. Germline V gene data show CDR1 as MGHDK and CDR2 as SYGVNS.

The receptor comes from a man older than 75 in good health. The sample taken for sequencing was blood. The chain recombines TRBV25-1 with TRBJ2-1; 7 bases line up with TRBD2. Here the CDR3 reads CASSGPGRSSYNEQFF. CDR3 in DNA: TGTGCCAGCAGTGGCCCCGGGAGGAGCTCCTACAATGAGCAGTTCTTC.